One sample yielded the 2 T cell receptor beta chains listed below, sequenced in a study of post-analysis software for immune sequencing data. Notes on the study in general: In patients, TRBV5-6, TRBV5-1 and TRBV20-1 belonged to about five TRBV segments found more frequently than in controls.

No cognate antigen is known for these TCRs. Unique molecular identifiers were carried by the TCR beta cDNA libraries. Each CDR3 protein is one row after TCRdb ran MiXCR on the PCR reads. The sample consists of about 260,000 distinct CDR3 sequences, 30% to 45% of them appearing once. The sample consisted of blood. These receptors were obtained from a girl under 18 with multiple sclerosis.

The chain links TRBV25-1 to TRBJ2-1, with a possible D match to TRBD2 (6 bases). The CDR3 has 16 residues. From germline, CDR1 is MGHDK and CDR2 SYGVNS. Trimming pared 5 bases from V and 10 bases from J, leaving 24 bases between. CDR3 residues: CASSSVRSGRRREQFF. The CDR3 DNA reads TGTGCCAGCAGTTCCGTGCGGAGTGGGAGGCGACGGGAGCAGTTCTTC.

V gene TRBV20-1 combines with J gene TRBJ2-1; 12 bases are shared with TRBD2. V lost 5 bases, J lost 0 bases, and 11 bases stayed unmatched. The CDR3 loop spans 18 amino acids. CDR1 and CDR2 from the germline V gene are DFQATT and SNEGSKA (reference sequence). The CDR3 region has the DNA TGCAGTGCTGAGAGGGGTGGACTAGCGGGAAGCTCCTACAATGAGCAGTTCTTC. It codes for CSAERGGLAGSSYNEQFF.